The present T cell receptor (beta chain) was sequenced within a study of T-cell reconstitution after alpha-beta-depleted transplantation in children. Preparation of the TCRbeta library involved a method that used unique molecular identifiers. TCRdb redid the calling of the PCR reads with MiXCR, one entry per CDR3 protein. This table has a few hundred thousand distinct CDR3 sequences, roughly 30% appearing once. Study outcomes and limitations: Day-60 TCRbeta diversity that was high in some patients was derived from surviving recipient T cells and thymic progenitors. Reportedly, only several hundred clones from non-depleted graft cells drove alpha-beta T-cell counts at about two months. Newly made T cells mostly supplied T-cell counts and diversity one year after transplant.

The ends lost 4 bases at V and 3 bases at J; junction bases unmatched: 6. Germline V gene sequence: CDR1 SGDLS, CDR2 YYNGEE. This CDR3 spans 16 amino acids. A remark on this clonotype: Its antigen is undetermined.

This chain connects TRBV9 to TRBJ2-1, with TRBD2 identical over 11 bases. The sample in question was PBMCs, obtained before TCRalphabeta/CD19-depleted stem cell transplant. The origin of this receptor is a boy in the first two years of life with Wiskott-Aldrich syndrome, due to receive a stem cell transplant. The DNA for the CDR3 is TGTGCCAGCAGCACCCAACTAGCGGGAGTCTACAATGAGCAGTTCTTC. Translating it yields CASSTQLAGVYNEQFF.